This T cell receptor (beta chain) stems from a study of blood T cell repertoires in COVID-19. About the study: Sites across the United States, Italy and Spain contributed samples from acute and convalescent COVID-19. The cDNA or gDNA used as material had been derived from T cells, B-cell-depleted T cells, or PBMCs.

The germline V gene has CDR1 MNHEY and CDR2 SMNVEV (reference sequence). Losses at the gene ends were 2 bases for V and 5 bases for J; bases not matched to a gene: 1. CDR3 size: 13 residues. As originally analysed: Counts of nucleated cells, estimated from reference gene primer amplification, were obtained. Here immunoSEQ multiplex PCR was the method, and the copy in TCRdb shows in-frame clones only, minus some. The V and J calls and clone size were taken over from that table, and D and trimming were inferred from the DNA. There are roughly 120,000 clones in the sample; about nine tenths occur only once, and 6% to 9.5% lies in the top ten.

The sequenced sample consisted of peripheral blood. The chain employs TRBV27 and TRBJ1-2, with 8 bases aligning to TRBD1. The clonotype originates from an older man who had recovered from COVID-19. This CDR3 is CASSLDRGYGYTF. The DNA for the CDR3 is TGTGCCAGCAGTTTAGACAGGGGATATGGCTACACCTTC.